The rows below give T cell receptor beta chains drawn from one sample of a study of cytomegalovirus exposure and HLA in healthy donors. Clones were read by immunoSEQ multiplex PCR, and TCRdb kept only the in-frame ones, dropping some. The sample carries roughly 190,000 clones, around 76% recorded once. Specimen: PBMCs. These TCRs come from a woman aged 25 to 39 in good health and CMV-seropositive. CDR3s include the opening cysteine and the closing phenylalanine or tryptophan. Fields, in order: J gene, D gene, V gene, clone size, CDR3 DNA, CDR3 protein. D genes are given only for firm matches. Part of the rows lack a size; the others show once, few, many or a class for expanded clones.

j_call: TRBJ1-1; d_call: TRBD1; v_call: TRBV28; clone_size: .; cdr3_nt: TGTGCCAGCAGTTATGGACAGGTAGAACGTGAAGCTTTCTTT; cdr3_aa: CASSYGQVEREAFF
j_call: TRBJ1-2; d_call: TRBD1; v_call: TRBV6-5; clone_size: .; cdr3_nt: TGTGCCAGCAGCCGGGACAGGCTCTATGGCTACACCTTC; cdr3_aa: CASSRDRLYGYTF
j_call: TRBJ2-2; d_call: TRBD2; v_call: TRBV7-2; clone_size: .; cdr3_nt: TGTGCCAGCAGGGACCGCAGGGCTAGCGGGAGGGCCGGGGAGCTGTTTTTT; cdr3_aa: CASRDRRASGRAGELFF
j_call: TRBJ1-5; d_call: .; v_call: TRBV12-5; clone_size: .; cdr3_nt: TGTGCTAGTGGTTTGGTAGTTCACGGTCAGCCCCAGCATTTT; cdr3_aa: CASGLVVHGQPQHF
j_call: TRBJ2-3; d_call: .; v_call: TRBV4-3; clone_size: .; cdr3_nt: TGCGCCAGCAGCCAAGATACCCTTAGCGGCCGCCGGGGCGATACGCAGTATTTT; cdr3_aa: CASSQDTLSGRRGDTQYF
j_call: TRBJ1-2; d_call: TRBD1; v_call: TRBV5-4; clone_size: .; cdr3_nt: TGTGCCAGCAGCCTGACTGGACAGGGAAAGGGCTACACCTTC; cdr3_aa: CASSLTGQGKGYTF
j_call: TRBJ2-7; d_call: .; v_call: TRBV6-1; clone_size: few; cdr3_nt: TGTGCCAGCAAAGGCGGTTCCTACGAGCAGTACTTC; cdr3_aa: CASKGGSYEQYF
j_call: TRBJ1-4; d_call: .; v_call: TRBV5-1; clone_size: .; cdr3_nt: TGCGCCAGCAGCTTGGCCCGAGGGGGTAGGGATGAAAAACTGTTTTTT; cdr3_aa: CASSLARGGRDEKLFF
j_call: TRBJ2-1; d_call: .; v_call: TRBV7-9; clone_size: once; cdr3_nt: TGTGCCAGCAGCTTAGATACTACCCTCAATGTCTTC; cdr3_aa: CASSLDTTLNVF
j_call: TRBJ1-1; d_call: .; v_call: TRBV6-5; clone_size: .; cdr3_nt: TGTGCCAGCAATAGGGGAGGAAACACTGAAGCTTTCTTT; cdr3_aa: CASNRGGNTEAFF
j_call: TRBJ2-1; d_call: TRBD2; v_call: TRBV30; clone_size: .; cdr3_nt: TGTGCCTGGTCGGGACTAGCGGGTGTAGAGCAGTTCTTC; cdr3_aa: CAWSGLAGVEQFF